This T cell receptor beta chain was sequenced during a study of control samples from healthy donors and cancer patients. Germline loops: CDR1 SGHTA, CDR2 FQGNSA. Trimming stripped 1 base from V and 7 bases from J, with 7 bases between. This CDR3 contains 12 residues. Sequencing was performed with immunoSEQ multiplex PCR; in TCRdb, only in-frame clones are kept and a portion is missing. The table records around 170,000 clones, just over 85% of them present only once. This chain links TRBV7-2 with TRBJ1-2; D ambiguous. The sequence came from a woman in her twenties or thirties in good health. Input material: blood. CDR3 nucleotides: TGTGCCAGCAGCTTAGACCCTGGTGGCTACACCTTC. Its translation: CASSLDPGGYTF.